The T cell receptor beta chain under discussion was sequenced for a study of blood T cell repertoires in COVID-19. Original analysis: Amplification from reference gene primers served as the basis for estimated nucleated cell counts. Here immunoSEQ multiplex PCR was the method, and the copy in TCRdb shows in-frame clones only, minus some. That table furnishes V, J and clone size, whereas the DNA furnished D and trimming. This table holds about 130,000 clones, approximately 80% found once. The CDR3 is 16 residues long. Germline values: CDR1 SGDLS, CDR2 YYNGEE. V shed 2 bases and J 5 bases; nucleotides not matched to a gene: 8.

The V call is TRBV9, the J call TRBJ2-1; 9 bases match TRBD2. This clonotype originated in a woman between 45 and 60 years old with acute or convalescent COVID-19. The source material was peripheral blood. CDR3 region: CASSVSGGGAHNEQFF. As DNA, the CDR3 is TGTGCCAGCAGCGTTTCCGGCGGGGGGGCTCACAATGAGCAGTTCTTC.